A selection of T cell receptor beta chains follows, all from one sample in a study of cytomegalovirus exposure and HLA in healthy donors. Assay used: immunoSEQ multiplex PCR; TCRdb lists only in-frame clones, some missing. The sample totals about 64,000 clones. The specimen sequenced was PBMCs. Receptors were obtained from a young woman in good health and CMV-seronegative. Both conserved end residues are part of each CDR3. D genes are given only for firm matches. Clone size, where shown, is once, few, many, or a class for clones that have expanded.

j_call: TRBJ1-4
d_call: TRBD1
clone_size: .
v_call: TRBV30
cdr3_nt: TGTGCCTGGAGTCTCCAGGGGGCTTTCGGTGAAAAACTGTTTTTT
cdr3_aa: CAWSLQGAFGEKLFF

j_call: TRBJ2-1
d_call: .
clone_size: .
v_call: TRBV5-1
cdr3_nt: TGCGCCAGCAGCTTGGCCGAGAGCCCGAACAATGAGCAGTTCTTC
cdr3_aa: CASSLAESPNNEQFF

j_call: TRBJ2-7
d_call: TRBD1
clone_size: .
v_call: TRBV5-1
cdr3_nt: TGCGCCAGCACCCGAGAGGGACAGATCTACGAGCAGTACTTC
cdr3_aa: CASTREGQIYEQYF

j_call: TRBJ1-6
d_call: TRBD1
clone_size: .
v_call: TRBV4-1
cdr3_nt: TGCGCCAGCAGCCAAGATGACGGACAGGGACTGGGCTATAATTCACCCCTCCACTTT
cdr3_aa: CASSQDDGQGLGYNSPLHF

j_call: TRBJ2-3
d_call: .
clone_size: .
v_call: TRBV7-8
cdr3_nt: TGTGCCAGCAGCTCTATGGACTTAGACACAGATACGCAGTATTTT
cdr3_aa: CASSSMDLDTDTQYF

j_call: TRBJ1-6
d_call: .
clone_size: .
v_call: TRBV7-3
cdr3_nt: TGTGCCAGCAGCGCGGGGGACGGGAATTCACCCCTCCACTTT
cdr3_aa: CASSAGDGNSPLHF

j_call: TRBJ2-7
d_call: .
clone_size: .
v_call: TRBV30
cdr3_nt: TGTGCCTGGAGTGTGGCATCCTACGAGCAGTACTTC
cdr3_aa: CAWSVASYEQYF

j_call: TRBJ2-1
d_call: .
clone_size: .
v_call: TRBV6-5
cdr3_nt: TGTGCCAGCAGTTATTCGGATGAGCAGTTCTTC
cdr3_aa: CASSYSDEQFF

j_call: TRBJ1-2
d_call: TRBD1
clone_size: .
v_call: TRBV5-1
cdr3_nt: TGCGCCAGCAGCCCCCGACAGGGGGCCATAGGGGACACCTTC
cdr3_aa: CASSPRQGAIGDTF

j_call: TRBJ2-7
d_call: TRBD2
clone_size: .
v_call: TRBV29-1
cdr3_nt: TGCAGCGTTGCGGGACTAGCGGTATACGAGCAGTACTTC
cdr3_aa: CSVAGLAVYEQYF

j_call: TRBJ1-2
d_call: .
clone_size: .
v_call: TRBV27
cdr3_nt: TGTGCCAGCAGCCAGACAGAGCCTTCTAGCTATGGCTACACCTTC
cdr3_aa: CASSQTEPSSYGYTF

j_call: TRBJ1-1
d_call: TRBD1
clone_size: .
v_call: TRBV2
cdr3_nt: TGTGCCAGCAGTGGAGAGGGGGCCCTCGACGCTTTCTTT
cdr3_aa: CASSGEGALDAFF

j_call: TRBJ2-7
d_call: .
clone_size: .
v_call: TRBV18
cdr3_nt: TGTGCCAGCTCACCATTAGGGCAGGGCCGGAACGAGCAGTACTTC
cdr3_aa: CASSPLGQGRNEQYF

j_call: TRBJ2-1
d_call: TRBD2
clone_size: .
v_call: TRBV7-6
cdr3_nt: TGTGCCAGCAGCTTAGACGGGGGGGGGTACAATGAGCAGTTCTTC
cdr3_aa: CASSLDGGGYNEQFF

j_call: TRBJ2-1
d_call: .
clone_size: .
v_call: TRBV18
cdr3_nt: TGTGCCAGCTCATGGGCAGGGGCCGTATACAATGAGCAGTTCTTC
cdr3_aa: CASSWAGAVYNEQFF

j_call: TRBJ1-2
d_call: .
clone_size: .
v_call: TRBV11-3
cdr3_nt: TGTGCCAGCAGCCCATCGGGGGGGGACTATGGCTACACCTTC
cdr3_aa: CASSPSGGDYGYTF

j_call: TRBJ2-5
d_call: TRBD2
clone_size: .
v_call: TRBV25-1
cdr3_nt: TGTGCCAGCAGTGAATCGGGGACGGGGGGGCAGGAGACCCAGTACTTC
cdr3_aa: CASSESGTGGQETQYF

j_call: TRBJ2-2
d_call: TRBD1
clone_size: .
v_call: TRBV7-9
cdr3_nt: TGTGCCAGCATTGCACGGGCCGACAGGGTGTACACCGGGGAGCTGTTTTTT
cdr3_aa: CASIARADRVYTGELFF

j_call: TRBJ1-1
d_call: TRBD1
clone_size: .
v_call: TRBV2
cdr3_nt: TGTGCCAGCAGCGGACAGGCGAACACTGAAGCTTTCTTT
cdr3_aa: CASSGQANTEAFF

j_call: TRBJ2-7
d_call: TRBD2
clone_size: .
v_call: TRBV9
cdr3_nt: TGTGCCAGCAGCGCCCGCGAGCGGGGAGACTACGAGCAGTACTTC
cdr3_aa: CASSARERGDYEQYF

j_call: TRBJ2-7
d_call: TRBD1
clone_size: medium-sized
v_call: TRBV27
cdr3_nt: TGTGCCAGCAGTTTGGGGGACAGGGGAATGTCCTACGAGCAGTACTTC
cdr3_aa: CASSLGDRGMSYEQYF

j_call: TRBJ1-1
d_call: .
clone_size: .
v_call: TRBV4-1
cdr3_nt: TGCGCCAGCAGCCTCAATACTGAAGCTTTCTTT
cdr3_aa: CASSLNTEAFF

j_call: TRBJ1-3
d_call: .
clone_size: .
v_call: TRBV7-2
cdr3_nt: TGTGCCAGCAGGGTCGCGGCTGGAAACACCATATATTTT
cdr3_aa: CASRVAAGNTIYF

j_call: TRBJ2-7
d_call: .
clone_size: .
v_call: TRBV5-6
cdr3_nt: TGTGCCAGCAGCTTGGGAGGTTTGGCCTACGAGCAGTACTTC
cdr3_aa: CASSLGGLAYEQYF

j_call: TRBJ1-5
d_call: .
clone_size: .
v_call: TRBV5-1
cdr3_nt: TGCGCCAGCAGCGCCACAGGGTCTCGCAATCAGCCCCAGCATTTT
cdr3_aa: CASSATGSRNQPQHF

j_call: TRBJ1-1
d_call: .
clone_size: .
v_call: TRBV19
cdr3_nt: TGTGCCAGTAGTATTGGGCAGCTGAACACTGAAGCTTTCTTT
cdr3_aa: CASSIGQLNTEAFF

j_call: TRBJ2-5
d_call: TRBD2
clone_size: .
v_call: TRBV2
cdr3_nt: TGTGCCAGCGCCTCGGGGCGGGGGGCAGAGACCCAGTACTTC
cdr3_aa: CASASGRGAETQYF

j_call: TRBJ1-6
d_call: .
clone_size: .
v_call: TRBV6-6
cdr3_nt: TGTGCCAGCAGGGGGGCGACAGATAATTCACCCCTCCACTTT
cdr3_aa: CASRGATDNSPLHF

j_call: TRBJ2-7
d_call: .
clone_size: .
v_call: TRBV30
cdr3_nt: TGTGCCTGGAAGTTAGTCTCCTACGAGCAGTACTTC
cdr3_aa: CAWKLVSYEQYF

j_call: TRBJ1-2
d_call: .
clone_size: .
v_call: TRBV5-6
cdr3_nt: TGTGCCAGCAGCTTTACAGGGCGCGGCTACACCTTC
cdr3_aa: CASSFTGRGYTF

j_call: TRBJ1-2
d_call: .
clone_size: .
v_call: TRBV6-1
cdr3_nt: TGTGCCAGCAGCCAAGGACATGGTGGCTACACCTTC
cdr3_aa: CASSQGHGGYTF

j_call: TRBJ2-7
d_call: .
clone_size: .
v_call: TRBV6-6
cdr3_nt: TGTGCCAGCAGTTACTCGTTTAGCGTAGCCTACGAGCAGTACTTC
cdr3_aa: CASSYSFSVAYEQYF

j_call: TRBJ2-3
d_call: TRBD2
clone_size: .
v_call: TRBV10-3
cdr3_nt: TGTGCCATCAGACCCGGGACTAGCGGGGAGGGGCAGTATTTT
cdr3_aa: CAIRPGTSGEGQYF

j_call: TRBJ1-1
d_call: .
clone_size: .
v_call: TRBV29-1
cdr3_nt: TGCAGCGTCGAAACGGGGAACACTGAAGCTTTCTTT
cdr3_aa: CSVETGNTEAFF

j_call: TRBJ1-1
d_call: TRBD1
clone_size: .
v_call: TRBV6-1
cdr3_nt: TGTGCCAGCAGTGAAGAAAGGGGGCGATGGACTGAAGCTTTCTTT
cdr3_aa: CASSEERGRWTEAFF

j_call: TRBJ2-2
d_call: .
clone_size: .
v_call: TRBV2
cdr3_nt: TGTGCCAGCAGGAAGCAGGGTACGAACACCGGGGAGCTGTTTTTT
cdr3_aa: CASRKQGTNTGELFF

j_call: TRBJ2-7
d_call: .
clone_size: .
v_call: TRBV7-9
cdr3_nt: TGTGCCAGCTCGGGGGTTGATTCCGAGCAGTACTTC
cdr3_aa: CASSGVDSEQYF

j_call: TRBJ1-1
d_call: .
clone_size: .
v_call: TRBV5-3
cdr3_nt: TGTGCCAGAAGCTTGGGTGGGGCTGGGAACACTGAAGCTTTCTTT
cdr3_aa: CARSLGGAGNTEAFF

j_call: TRBJ2-7
d_call: .
clone_size: .
v_call: TRBV5-1
cdr3_nt: TGCGCCAGCAGCTTGGGCGGTGGATGGGACGAGCAGTACTTC
cdr3_aa: CASSLGGGWDEQYF

j_call: TRBJ2-2
d_call: .
clone_size: .
v_call: TRBV28
cdr3_nt: TGTGCCAGCAGACCGGGACTGCTCACCGGGGAGCTGTTTTTT
cdr3_aa: CASRPGLLTGELFF

j_call: TRBJ2-3
d_call: .
clone_size: .
v_call: TRBV6-5
cdr3_nt: TGTGCCAGCAGTTACTCTGCGGGGGCCACAGATACGCAGTATTTT
cdr3_aa: CASSYSAGATDTQYF

j_call: TRBJ1-6
d_call: .
clone_size: .
v_call: TRBV25-1
cdr3_nt: TGTGCCAGCAGCAACAGACAGCAAGGGGATTCACCCCTCCACTTT
cdr3_aa: CASSNRQQGDSPLHF

j_call: TRBJ2-2
d_call: TRBD2
clone_size: .
v_call: TRBV2
cdr3_nt: TGTGCCAGCACAGGGACGGGAGGCACCGGGGAGCTGTTTTTT
cdr3_aa: CASTGTGGTGELFF

j_call: TRBJ1-4
d_call: .
clone_size: .
v_call: TRBV11-2
cdr3_nt: TGTGCCAGCAGCCCGAGGGCACGGGTTGAAAAACTGTTTTTT
cdr3_aa: CASSPRARVEKLFF

j_call: TRBJ2-7
d_call: TRBD2
clone_size: .
v_call: TRBV5-1
cdr3_nt: TGCGCCAGCAGCTTGGCCGATGTCGCAGCGGGGTACGAGCAGTACTTC
cdr3_aa: CASSLADVAAGYEQYF

j_call: TRBJ2-6
d_call: TRBD1
clone_size: .
v_call: TRBV9
cdr3_nt: TGTGCCAGCAGCGAGTCGCCCCGGACAGGGGAGTCTGGGGCCAACGTCCTGACTTTC
cdr3_aa: CASSESPRTGESGANVLTF

j_call: TRBJ2-7
d_call: .
clone_size: .
v_call: TRBV10-3
cdr3_nt: TGTGCCAGCGTAGATCCCCCCTACGAGCAGTACTTC
cdr3_aa: CASVDPPYEQYF

j_call: TRBJ1-1
d_call: TRBD1
clone_size: .
v_call: TRBV10-1
cdr3_nt: TGCGCCAGCAGTCCGGACAGGGCTTGGGGGAACACTGAAGCTTTCTTT
cdr3_aa: CASSPDRAWGNTEAFF

j_call: TRBJ1-2
d_call: TRBD1
clone_size: .
v_call: TRBV30
cdr3_nt: TGTGCCTGGATTGGGACAGGGGGCAGTAACTATGGCTACACCTTC
cdr3_aa: CAWIGTGGSNYGYTF

j_call: TRBJ1-4
d_call: .
clone_size: .
v_call: TRBV6-1
cdr3_nt: TGTGCCAGCAGGCCACCCGGCGGGGCAGATGAAAAACTGTTTTTT
cdr3_aa: CASRPPGGADEKLFF

j_call: TRBJ2-7
d_call: .
clone_size: .
v_call: TRBV12-1
cdr3_nt: TGTGCCAGCAGCCCGTCAAACAGGCAACCCTACGAGCAGTACTTC
cdr3_aa: CASSPSNRQPYEQYF

j_call: TRBJ2-7
d_call: TRBD1
clone_size: .
v_call: TRBV7-8
cdr3_nt: TGTGCCAGCAGCGCGCCGGGACAGGTTAACACCTACGAGCAGTACTTC
cdr3_aa: CASSAPGQVNTYEQYF

j_call: TRBJ2-7
d_call: .
clone_size: .
v_call: TRBV30
cdr3_nt: TGTGCCTGGAGTGTCGCGGAGCCCTACGAGCAGTACTTC
cdr3_aa: CAWSVAEPYEQYF

j_call: TRBJ1-2
d_call: TRBD1
clone_size: .
v_call: TRBV5-6
cdr3_nt: TGTGCCAGCAGCTTGGGCAGGGGGCCCTATGGCTACACCTTC
cdr3_aa: CASSLGRGPYGYTF